This T cell receptor (beta chain) was obtained from a study of beta chain features in type 1 diabetes. Overall study findings and caveats: TCRB CDR3s from Type 1 diabetes patients were moderately but significantly shorter in all four CD4+ subsets.

cDNA synthesis used the whole RNA isolate, giving expressed TCRB sequences. Here immunoSEQ multiplex PCR was the method, and the copy in TCRdb shows in-frame clones only, minus some. This sample has some 110,000 clones, with around 15% found just once. CDR3 length: 11 residues. The V and J ends lost 4 bases and 3 bases respectively, with 3 bases between them. CDR1 and CDR2 (germline): SEHNR, FQNEAQ (reference sequence). On this clone itself: Its antigen is currently unknown. A far larger clone lies a single base away; this is likely a read error.

This rearrangement joins TRBV7-9 to TRBJ2-5; no reliable D call. Sequencing was done on a sample of central memory CD4+ T cells from blood. This clonotype originated in a man younger than 40 with type 1 diabetes. CDR3 coding DNA: TGTGCCAGCAGCTCCGAAGAGACCCAGTACTTC. Amino acid sequence: CASSSEETQYF.